These 9 T cell receptor beta chains were all obtained from the same sample, sequenced in a study of OX40 agonist ivuxolimab in advanced cancers. Data came from immunoSEQ multiplex PCR; TCRdb stores just in-frame clones and leaves some out. Among about 77,000 clones listed, around 86% were seen once. Specimen: CD4+ or CD8+ T cells sorted from blood, collected in a trial of the OX40 agonist ivuxolimab. The receptors here all came from an adult with an advanced solid tumor such as melanoma, head and neck, liver or kidney cancer.

The genes are TRBV6-5 and TRBJ1-1; no reliable D call. From germline, CDR1 is MNHEY and CDR2 SVGAGI. V gave up 2 bases and J gave up 8 bases, with 12 bases separating them. There are 13 residues in the CDR3. The CDR3 sequence: CASSYVGSGEAFF. In nucleotides, the CDR3 is TGTGCCAGCAGTTACGTGGGGTCCGGGGAAGCTTTCTTT.

About this clone: The junction shows a germline mismatch at one end, possibly a read error. This chain joins TRBV6-1 and TRBJ2-7, with TRBD1 matching 7 bases. The germline V gene encodes CDR1 MNHNS and CDR2 SASEGT. The CDR3 spans 13 residues. CDR3 amino acids: CASSEAQRDRTGF. The CDR3 nucleotides read TGTGCCAGCAGTGAAGCCCAAAGAGACAGGACAGGCTTC.

For this clone: Other DNA sequences in the same sample also yield this CDR3. V and J are TRBV5-1 and TRBJ2-5; TRBD2 aligns across 12 bases. CDR3 length: 16 residues. The V gene's germline CDR1 is SGHRS and CDR2 YFSETQ. The V segment lost 5 bases and the J segment 4 bases; nucleotides outside the gene matches: 9. The CDR3: CASSLGLAGRGETQYF. The DNA for the CDR3 is TGCGCCAGCAGTCTTGGACTAGCGGGGAGGGGAGAGACCCAGTACTTC. The full variable domain, with the rest looked up from reference TRBV5-1 and TRBJ2-5, is KAGVTQTPRYLIKTRGQQVTLSCSPISGHRSVSWYQQTPGQGLQFLFEYFSETQRNKGNFPGRFSGRQFSNSRSEMNVSTLELGDSALYLCASSLGLAGRGETQYFGPGTRLLVL.

This sequence joins TRBV4-3 and TRBJ1-2; no clear D gene. The germline gives CDR1 LGHNA, CDR2 YSLEER. V was clipped by 0 bases and J by 4 bases, with 12 bases between them. The CDR3 is 15 residues long. The CDR3 spells CASSQDVNGGYGYTF. As DNA, the CDR3 is TGCGCCAGCAGCCAAGATGTGAACGGAGGCTATGGCTACACCTTC.

For the CDR3, the DNA is TGTGCCAGCAGCTATACGGGGATAGGTAATTCACCCCTCCACTTT. It encodes CASSYTGIGNSPLHF. This chain uses TRBV27 with TRBJ1-6, with unresolved D. V lost 6 bases and J lost 6, with 15 bases in between. The CDR3 is 15 residues long. Germline V gene sequence: CDR1 MNHEY, CDR2 SMNVEV (reference sequence).

V usage is TRBV19 and J usage is TRBJ2-3, with D unresolved. Germline V CDR1 and CDR2: LNHDA, SQIVND (reference sequence). Trimming removed 3 bases at V and 2 bases at J, with 9 bases between. This CDR3 has 14 amino acids. The CDR3 protein is CASSIGASTDTQYF. CDR3 nucleotides: TGTGCCAGTAGTATCGGCGCCTCCACAGATACGCAGTATTTT. The full variable domain, in which reference TRBV19 and TRBJ2-3 provide the parts outside the CDR3, is DGGITQSPKYLFRKEGQNVTLSCEQNLNHDAMYWYRQDPGQGLRLIYYSQIVNDFQKGDIAEGYSVSREKKESFPLTVTSAQKNPTAFYLCASSIGASTDTQYFGPGTRLTVL.

This rearrangement joins TRBV7-2 to TRBJ2-7, with D uncertain. Germline V gives CDR1 SGHTA, CDR2 FQGNSA. This CDR3 region has 13 residues. The V end lost 3 bases, the J end lost 2 bases, and 8 bases lay between the germline ends. The CDR3 DNA reads TGTGCCAGCAGCTTCCTAGTTACCTACGAGCAGTACTTC. The encoded protein is CASSFLVTYEQYF.

This chain links TRBV18 with TRBJ2-2; D possibly matches TRBD1 or TRBD2 (5 bases each). The CDR3 loop spans 15 amino acids. Germline-derived CDR1 and CDR2 are KGHSH and LQKENI. V lost 6 bases and J lost 11, with 22 bases in between. For the CDR3, the DNA is TGTGCCAGCTCCCTGGGGACCGACCTGGCCTACGAGCTGTTTTTT. Translating gives CASSLGTDLAYELFF.

The rearrangement joins TRBV21-1 to TRBJ1-2. TRBV21-1 is described as a pseudogene. The length of the CDR3 is 11 residues. The CDR3 DNA sequence: TGTGCCAGCAGCAACAACTATGGCTACACCTTC. It codes for CASSNNYGYTF.